The T cell receptor (beta chain) described here comes from a study of T cells in Graves' hyperthyroidism and ophthalmopathy. General study points: In validation, the model predicted ophthalmopathy. These predictions came a median about 6.5 months before onset. Ophthalmopathy and stable hyperthyroidism were told apart by a 13 V-J model.

Regions amplified from RNA transcripts were the TCR beta CDR3 regions. The TCR CDR3 was amplified in a first-round RT-PCR using the HTBI primer set. TCRdb redid the calling of the multiplex PCR reads with MiXCR, one entry per CDR3 protein. The sample carries about 400,000 distinct CDR3 sequences, around 14% recorded once. A note on this clonotype: Its target is unknown.

The sequenced material came from blood. The sequence derives from a woman aged 18-29 years with Graves' hyperthyroidism.

This CDR3 reads CASSFPRWLAGSQETQYF. The CDR3 coding sequence is TGTGCCAGCAGTTTCCCCCGGTGGCTAGCGGGATCCCAAGAGACCCAGTACTTC. The gene calls are TRBV28 and TRBJ2-5, with 9 bases fitting TRBD2. The ends lost 3 bases at V and 1 base at J; junction bases unmatched: 12. From germline, CDR1 is MDHEN and CDR2 SYDVKM. This CDR3 is built from 18 residues. The full variable domain, its missing parts supplied by reference TRBV28 and TRBJ2-5, is DVKVTQSSRYLVKRTGEKVFLECVQDMDHENMFWYRQDPGLGLRLIYFSYDVKMKEKGDIPEGYSVSREKKERFSLILESASTNQTSMYLCASSFPRWLAGSQETQYFGPGTRLLVL.